A single sample gave rise to the 8 T cell receptor beta chains below, sequenced in a study of regulatory T cells in long-lasting Graves disease. Time point defined: newly diagnosed GD, antithyroid drugs for less than 3 months. The TCR library was made from RNA extracted from PBMCs. To make TCR beta libraries, researchers used iRepertoire HTBI primers and Arm-PCR of CDR3 regions. TCRdb called the multiplex PCR reads again in MiXCR, with one record for every CDR3 protein. This sample has around 420,000 distinct CDR3 sequences, with about 15% found just once. These data also featured in a second study, about T cells in Graves' hyperthyroidism and ophthalmopathy.

The material was peripheral blood mononuclear cells (PBMCs), obtained at new diagnosis, from a patient treated with antithyroid drugs. The source is a woman aged 40 to 49 with Graves disease.

V gene TRBV20-1 combines with J gene TRBJ2-3, with unresolved D. V lost 0 bases and J lost 0, with 10 bases in between. The germline CDR1 and CDR2 sequences are DFQATT and SNEGSKA (reference sequence). CDR3 length: 15 amino acids. CDR3 residues: CSARDSQASTDTQYF. The CDR3 nucleotides read TGCAGTGCTAGAGATAGCCAGGCCAGCACAGATACGCAGTATTTT.

Ten or more counts support this clonotype. The chain carries TRBV18 and TRBJ1-2; TRBD1 might be the D (5 bases). V was trimmed by 3 bases and J by 3 bases, leaving 17 bases between them. The length of the CDR3 is 16 residues. The germline V gene has CDR1 KGHSH and CDR2 LQKENI. CDR3 coding DNA: TGTGCCAGCTCACCGAACGAGGGAGGGGTTGACTATGGCTACACCTTC. It codes for CASSPNEGGVDYGYTF. The full variable domain, completed using reference TRBV18 and TRBJ1-2, is NAGVMQNPRHLVRRRGQEARLRCSPMKGHSHVYWYRQLPEEGLKFMVYLQKENIIDESGMPKERFSAEFPKEGPSILRIQQVVRGDSAAYFCASSPNEGGVDYGYTFGSGTRLTVV.

This clonotype was counted many times. This chain links TRBV5-1 with TRBJ2-7, with 8 positions matching TRBD1. Trimming cost V 4 bases and J 3 bases; bases outside gene matches: 6. This CDR3 contains 14 residues. The germline V gene has CDR1 SGHRS and CDR2 YFSETQ. The DNA for the CDR3 is TGCGCCAGCAGCCAACAGGGGGTCAGCTACGAGCAGTACTTC. It specifies CASSQQGVSYEQYF.

This clonotype came up many times. The chain carries TRBV28 and TRBJ1-2, with 9 nucleotides matching TRBD1. In germline, CDR1 is MDHEN, CDR2 SYDVKM. The trim removed 5 bases at V and 4 bases at J, leaving 5 bases unmatched. The CDR3 runs to 14 residues. DNA for the CDR3: TGTGCCAGCAGTGGACAGGGGTTAGGCTATGGCTACACCTTC. Amino acids: CASSGQGLGYGYTF.

This clonotype was seen many times. The chain couples TRBV5-5 to TRBJ1-3; D unresolved. The CDR3 spans 14 residues. From germline, CDR1 is SGHKS and CDR2 YYEKEE (reference sequence). V dropped 5 bases and J dropped 2 bases, with 11 bases sitting between them. CDR3 region: CASSQDGAGNTIYF. CDR3 nucleotide sequence: TGTGCCAGCAGTCAAGACGGCGCTGGAAACACCATATATTTT. Full variable domain (outside the CDR3, taken from reference TRBV5-5 and TRBJ1-3): DAGVTQSPTHLIKTRGQQVTLRCSPISGHKSVSWYQQVLGQGPQFIFQYYEKEERGRGNFPDRFSARQFPNYSSELNVNALLLGDSALYLCASSQDGAGNTIYFGEGSWLTVV.

The chain uses TRBV5-4 and TRBJ2-1; D is uncertain. Germline V CDR1 and CDR2: SGHNT, YYREEE (reference sequence). The CDR3 covers 16 residues. Trimming took off 2 bases at V and 0 bases at J, with 12 bases between the two ends. This CDR3 reads CASSFFPQSSYNEQFF. In DNA, the CDR3 is TGTGCCAGCAGCTTCTTCCCCCAGAGCTCCTACAATGAGCAGTTCTTC.

This clonotype was seen at least ten times. This rearrangement joins TRBV12-3 or TRBV12-4 to TRBJ2-2, with D unclear. This CDR3 contains 14 residues. The V end was cut by 3 bases, the J end by 4 bases, with 9 bases between. CDR3 sequence: CASSLLGGTGELFF. DNA for the CDR3: TGTGCCAGCAGTTTGTTAGGCGGCACCGGGGAGCTGTTTTTT.

This clonotype was counted at least ten times. This sequence joins TRBV3-1 and TRBJ2-5, with D hard to call. The germline CDR1 and CDR2 sequences are LGHDT and YNNKEL (reference sequence). With 1 base removed from V and 5 bases from J, the gap between germline ends came to 11 bases. The CDR3 sequence is 14 residues long. This chain's CDR3 is CASSQVRLTETQYF. The CDR3 DNA reads as TGTGCCAGCAGCCAAGTGAGGCTAACGGAGACCCAGTACTTC.